This T cell receptor (beta chain) was documented in a study of blood T cells in healthy people across ages (dated by TCRdb to between 2014 and 2017). In terms of the full investigation: In model experiments, template switching captured about one uniquely barcoded TCR beta cDNA molecule for every two T cells. Donors were grouped into four age groups: young (average approximately 15 years), middle-aged (under 40), aged (about 60) and long-lived (about 89). To avoid experimental bias, donors of different ages were randomly spread across the sequencing lanes. The study analyzed two additional independent replicas of 1 million unique cDNA reads from the same blood draw for two donors, one aged 18 to 30 and one aged 80 or older. The study measured age-related changes in TCR beta repertoire diversity using deep sequencing normalized with unique cDNA molecular identifiers. General study outcomes and caveats: The long-lived group showed more naive CD4+ T cells, fewer expanded clones and increased TCR diversity than the aged group, suggesting age selection. Because the CMV infection status of the donors was unknown, age-related changes in expanded clonotypes may potentially have been confounded. The percentage of naive T cells measured by flow cytometry correlated strongly with observed TCR beta diversity. Estimates of total diversity from one million sequenced T cells were regarded as lower bounds and underestimates. Conclusive comparison of naive and antigen-experienced compartments was prevented by the profiling of bulk unsorted PBMCs. Observed TCR beta diversity per million T cells fell roughly linearly with age, and a significant reduction was already apparent by age about 36.

Concerning this clonotype: The antigen it binds to is not known. No per-base quality is available; no much larger clone lies one base away.

Receptors were amplified or captured by 5' RACE. TCRdb records Illumina HiSeq 2500 as the sequencer. The second PCR ran for roughly 6 to 11 cycles and used a J-beta primer mix along with a sample-barcoded 5' primer. A template-switch 5' adaptor carrying 12 random nucleotides introduced a unique molecular identifier onto each TCR beta cDNA molecule. At least 2.5 million CDR3-containing paired-end reads were obtained from each sample. All of the RNA was converted into first-strand cDNA using the Mint cDNA synthesis kit, with a TRBC-specific oligonucleotide serving as the primer. After uracil-DNA glycosylase treatment, a first 18-cycle PCR used universal primers M1SS and BC2_uni_R on all cDNA. Per the original workflow: For normalization, 1 million high-quality reads, each with a distinct molecular identifier, were randomly selected from each sample. Reads sharing molecular identifiers were discarded rather than binned into consensus sequences. CDR3 identification, clonotype clustering and error correction used MiTCR with a Q25 quality threshold and the strictest error-elimination algorithm. A nonparametric unseen species model using Euler transformation provided a lower-bound estimate of total TCR beta diversity. TCRdb redid the processing of the public reads, applying fastp at Q25 and MiXCR, and retained in-frame beta chains. CDR3 protein sequences are deduplicated, and each keeps its most common genes and DNA. Here the V and J calls rest on TCRdb's processing, not on the authors' analysis. The sample includes over 1,300,000 distinct CDR3 sequences, with roughly 59% observed a single time. The ten top clones hold about 6.7% of the sample.

Donors were 39 systemically healthy Caucasian individuals from Russia aged roughly 6 to 90 years. Each donor gave about 9.7 milliliters of peripheral blood, drawn into EDTA-treated Vacutainer tubes. Ficoll-Paque density-gradient centrifugation was used to isolate PBMCs, with at least 6.5 million per sample. Trizol reagent was used to extract total RNA from PBMCs, with at least 5 micrograms per sample. For every donor, an aliquot of PBMCs went through flow cytometry to measure the percentages of naive CD45RAhigh/CD27high T cells. The sequenced sample consisted of blood. The source of this sequence is a man aged 18 to 35 in good health.

Here is the DNA: TGTGCCAGCAGTTACTCCCGGGACAGGGTTGTTGAGAATGAGCAGTACTTC. Its coded protein is CASSYSRDRVVENEQYF. Recombination joined TRBV6-2 or TRBV6-3 with TRBJ2-5, with 9 middle bases fitting TRBD1. Trimming accounts for 0 bases at V and 11 bases at J, while the number of junction bases matched to no gene is 16. Inclusive of the bounding cysteine and phenylalanine, the CDR3 is 17 residues long. The entry retains the CDR3 DNA only, 51 bases that are in frame from base 1. For CDR1 and CDR2, the germline V gene lists MNHEY and SVGEGT.